A single T cell receptor (delta chain) is shown here with its context. This clone was detected only a few times. Its target antigen remains unknown. The protein held in TCRdb is that of a much larger clone and does not match this DNA's translation at residue 6, likely because of a read error; the protein shown is translated from the DNA. In both library preparation methods, multiplex PCR was run with primers aimed at the conserved V and J regions of the TCR genes. Amplicons were purified, pooled and sequenced on an Illumina MiSeq platform. Per the original workflow: V(D)J alignment, clonotype assembly and translation were handled by MiXCR, while functionality assessment and CDR3 repertoire analyses were done with VDJtools. CDR3 followed the IMGT definition, and analyses included only productive sequences that used functional genes, leaving out ORF genes and pseudogenes. A custom Python script searched for identical amino acid CDR3s of major clonotypes (frequency >=5%) across all patients and controls. A one-sided non-parametric Wilcoxon test was used to compare clonotype frequencies in patients versus controls. TCRdb called clones anew from the public reads via CATT; matching DNA rows were later pooled. TCRdb's processing, not the authors' own work, is the source of the V and J calls. This sample is represented by over 950 delta-chain clones; over 2% of them were singletons. About 91% of the sample belongs to the ten largest clones.

For both patients and controls, peripheral blood mononuclear cells were isolated, and the genomic DNA from these cells was used for TCR sequencing. The control group, matched to the patients for age and sex, consisted of around 23 healthy adult blood donors (approximately 12 males and about eleven females) with a median age of roughly 60 years. This sample stems from a study of gamma delta lymphoproliferative disorders and STAT genes (dated by TCRdb to 2016 to 2019). Some background on the complete study: Gamma-chain libraries were prepared from at least 50 ng of genomic DNA using the LymphoTrack Dx TCRG Assay. Delta-chain libraries followed the EuroClonality-NGS working group standard operating procedure, because no corresponding Invivoscribe delta assay was available. The study profiled TCR gamma and delta CDR3 repertoires by deep sequencing in Tgammadelta lymphoproliferative disease patients and healthy controls, within a larger immunophenotypic and STAT-mutation study. To confirm results, a couple of gamma-chain samples and every delta-chain sample were sequenced twice.

Beyond this particular receptor, the publication reports: Almost every major gamma and delta clonotype in patients was public, meaning shared with at least one healthy donor, and only a couple of gamma clonotypes were private to disease. According to the authors, NGS specificity may be reduced at low frequencies, so whether leukemic clones are public or private needs confirmation. When whole repertoires were clustered, gamma repertoires from patients grouped apart from those of healthy controls, but delta repertoires did not separate between the groups. Control T cells likely spanned varied maturation stages, while leukemic cells were skewed toward terminal effectors, potentially limiting patient-control comparisons.

Input material: blood. The clonotype was recovered from a human donor in good health.

The CDR3 protein is CALGECGLPTETLGDTDKLIF. The DNA sequence is as follows: TGTGCTCTTGGGGAATGTGGTCTTCCTACAGAAACGCTGGGGGACACCGATAAACTCATCTTT. The V and J genes are TRDV1 and TRDJ1; the best D guess is TRDD2, with 8 bases matching. V and J are truncated by 2 bases and 0 bases respectively, leaving an intervening sequence of 28 bases. From the cysteine up to the phenylalanine, the CDR3 has a length of 21 residues. CDR3 DNA only is kept here, 63 bases in frame from base 1. The germline V gene specifies TSWWSYY as CDR1 and QGS as CDR2.